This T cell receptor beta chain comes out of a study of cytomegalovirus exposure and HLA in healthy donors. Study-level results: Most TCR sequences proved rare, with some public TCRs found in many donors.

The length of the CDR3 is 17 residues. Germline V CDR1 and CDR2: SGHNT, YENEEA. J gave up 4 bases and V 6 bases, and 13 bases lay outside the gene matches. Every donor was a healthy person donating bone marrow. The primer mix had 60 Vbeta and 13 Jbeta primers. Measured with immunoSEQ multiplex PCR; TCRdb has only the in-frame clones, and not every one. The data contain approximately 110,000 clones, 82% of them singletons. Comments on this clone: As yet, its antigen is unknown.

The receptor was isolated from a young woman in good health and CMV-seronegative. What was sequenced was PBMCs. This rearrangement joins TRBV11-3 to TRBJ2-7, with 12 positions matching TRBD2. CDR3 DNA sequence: TGTGCCAGCAGGAAACGACTAGCGGGAGACCGTAGGTACGAGCAGTACTTC. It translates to CASRKRLAGDRRYEQYF.